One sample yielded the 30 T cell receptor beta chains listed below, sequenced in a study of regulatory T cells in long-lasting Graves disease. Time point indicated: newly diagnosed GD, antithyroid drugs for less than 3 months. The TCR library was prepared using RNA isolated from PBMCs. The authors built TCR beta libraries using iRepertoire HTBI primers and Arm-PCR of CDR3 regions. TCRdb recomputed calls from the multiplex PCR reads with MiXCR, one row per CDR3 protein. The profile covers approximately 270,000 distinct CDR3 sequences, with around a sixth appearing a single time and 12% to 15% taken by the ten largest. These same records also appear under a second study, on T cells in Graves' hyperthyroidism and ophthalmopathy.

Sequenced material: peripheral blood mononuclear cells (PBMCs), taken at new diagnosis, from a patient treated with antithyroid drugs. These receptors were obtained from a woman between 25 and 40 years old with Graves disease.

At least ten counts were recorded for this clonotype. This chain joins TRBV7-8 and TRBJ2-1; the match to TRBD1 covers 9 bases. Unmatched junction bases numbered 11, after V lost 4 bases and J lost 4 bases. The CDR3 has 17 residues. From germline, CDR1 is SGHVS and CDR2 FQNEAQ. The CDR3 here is CASSSRLTGGTYNEQFF. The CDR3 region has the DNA TGTGCCAGCAGCTCCCGCCTGACAGGGGGAACTTACAATGAGCAGTTCTTC.

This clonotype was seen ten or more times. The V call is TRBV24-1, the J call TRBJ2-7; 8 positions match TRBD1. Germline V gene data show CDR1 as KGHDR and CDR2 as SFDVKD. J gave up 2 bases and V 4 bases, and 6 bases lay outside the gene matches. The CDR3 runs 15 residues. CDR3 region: CATSERQGPTYEQYF. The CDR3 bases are TGTGCCACCAGTGAGAGACAGGGGCCTACCTACGAGCAGTACTTC.

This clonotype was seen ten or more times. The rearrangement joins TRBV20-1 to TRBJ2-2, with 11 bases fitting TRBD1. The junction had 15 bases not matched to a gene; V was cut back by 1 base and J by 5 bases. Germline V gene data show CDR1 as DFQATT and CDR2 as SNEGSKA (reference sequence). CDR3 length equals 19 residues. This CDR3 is CSARVPSGLGQGGTGELFF. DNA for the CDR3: TGCAGTGCTAGAGTCCCTAGTGGTTTGGGACAGGGGGGGACCGGGGAGCTGTTTTTT.

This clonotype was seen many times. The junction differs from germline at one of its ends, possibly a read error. The CDR3: CASSFSVGGQPQHF. The CDR3 nucleotides are TGCGCCAGCAGCTTTTCTGTAGGTGGTCAGCCCCAGCATTTT. The chain employs TRBV7-9 and TRBJ1-5, with D unclear. The CDR3 extends over 14 amino acids. The germline CDR1 and CDR2 sequences are SEHNR and FQNEAQ (reference sequence).

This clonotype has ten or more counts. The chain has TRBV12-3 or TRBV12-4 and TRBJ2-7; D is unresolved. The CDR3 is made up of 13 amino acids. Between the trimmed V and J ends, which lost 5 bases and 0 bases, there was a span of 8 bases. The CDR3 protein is CASSPTLSYEQYF. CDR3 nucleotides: TGTGCCAGCAGTCCCACGCTCTCCTACGAGCAGTACTTC.

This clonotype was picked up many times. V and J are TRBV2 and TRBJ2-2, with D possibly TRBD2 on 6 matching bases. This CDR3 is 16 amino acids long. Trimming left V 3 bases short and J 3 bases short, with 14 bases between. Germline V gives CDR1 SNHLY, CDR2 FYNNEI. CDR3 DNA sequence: TGTGCCAGCAGTGAGGAGGGGTCGTGGTACACCGGGGAGCTGTTTTTT. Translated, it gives CASSEEGSWYTGELFF.

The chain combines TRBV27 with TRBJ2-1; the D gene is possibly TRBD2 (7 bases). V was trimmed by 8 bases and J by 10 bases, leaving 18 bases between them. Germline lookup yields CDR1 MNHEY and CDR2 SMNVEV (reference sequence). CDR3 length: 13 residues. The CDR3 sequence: CASSRGRDYEQFF. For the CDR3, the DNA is TGTGCCAGCTCCAGGGGACGGGACTACGAGCAGTTCTTC.

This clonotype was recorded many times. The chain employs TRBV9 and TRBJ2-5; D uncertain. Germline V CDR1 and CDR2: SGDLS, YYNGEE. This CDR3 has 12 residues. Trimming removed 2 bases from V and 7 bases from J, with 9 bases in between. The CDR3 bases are TGTGCCAGCAGCGTTTCTCTGGGGACCCAGTACTTC. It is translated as CASSVSLGTQYF. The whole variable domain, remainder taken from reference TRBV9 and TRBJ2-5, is DSGVTQTPKHLITATGQRVTLRCSPRSGDLSVYWYQQSLDQGLQFLIQYYNGEERAKGNILERFSAQQFPDLHSELNLSSLELGDSALYFCASSVSLGTQYFGPGTRLLVL.

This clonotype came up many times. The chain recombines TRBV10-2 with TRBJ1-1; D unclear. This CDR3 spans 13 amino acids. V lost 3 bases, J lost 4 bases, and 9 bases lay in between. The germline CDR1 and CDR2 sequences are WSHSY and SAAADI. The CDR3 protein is CASSDMWGTEAFF. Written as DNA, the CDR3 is TGCGCCAGCAGTGATATGTGGGGCACTGAAGCTTTCTTT.

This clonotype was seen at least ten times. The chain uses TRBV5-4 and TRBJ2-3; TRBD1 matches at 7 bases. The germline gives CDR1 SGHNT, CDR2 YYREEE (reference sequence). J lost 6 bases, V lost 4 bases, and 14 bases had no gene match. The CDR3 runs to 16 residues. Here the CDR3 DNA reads TGTGCCAGCAGCCTGCGGGTAGGGACAGCGGTGGATACGCAGTATTTT. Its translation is CASSLRVGTAVDTQYF.

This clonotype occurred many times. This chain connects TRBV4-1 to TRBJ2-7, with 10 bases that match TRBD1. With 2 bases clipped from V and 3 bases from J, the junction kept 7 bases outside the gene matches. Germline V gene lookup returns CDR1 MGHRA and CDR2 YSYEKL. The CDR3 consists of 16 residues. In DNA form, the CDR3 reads TGCGCCAGCAGCCAACTCCCGGGACAGGGGCTCTACGAGCAGTACTTC. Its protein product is CASSQLPGQGLYEQYF.

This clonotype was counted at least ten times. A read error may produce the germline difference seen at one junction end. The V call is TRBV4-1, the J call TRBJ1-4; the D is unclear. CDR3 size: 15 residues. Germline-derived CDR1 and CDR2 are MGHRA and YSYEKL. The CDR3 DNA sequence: TGCGCCAGCCGTGGCTTCGGCACAACGAATGAAAAACTGTTTTTT. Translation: CASRGFGTTNEKLFF.

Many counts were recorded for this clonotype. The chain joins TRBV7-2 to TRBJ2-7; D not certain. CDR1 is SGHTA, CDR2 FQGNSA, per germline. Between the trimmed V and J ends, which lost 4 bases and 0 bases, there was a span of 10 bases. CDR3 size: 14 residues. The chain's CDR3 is CASSYDGRSYEQYF. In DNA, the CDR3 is TGTGCCAGCAGCTACGACGGACGCTCCTACGAGCAGTACTTC.

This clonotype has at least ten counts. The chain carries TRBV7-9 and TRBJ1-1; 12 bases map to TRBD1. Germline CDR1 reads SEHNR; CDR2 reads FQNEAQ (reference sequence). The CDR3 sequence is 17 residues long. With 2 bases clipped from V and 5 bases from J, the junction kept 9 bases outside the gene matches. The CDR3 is CASSLRDRGQVMTEAFF. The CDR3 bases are TGTGCCAGCAGCTTAAGGGACAGGGGGCAGGTGATGACTGAAGCTTTCTTT.

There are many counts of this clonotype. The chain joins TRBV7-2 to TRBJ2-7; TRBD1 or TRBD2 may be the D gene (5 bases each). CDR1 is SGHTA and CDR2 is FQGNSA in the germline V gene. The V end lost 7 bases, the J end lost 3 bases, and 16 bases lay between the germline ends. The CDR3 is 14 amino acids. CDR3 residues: CASKKPGPNYEQYF. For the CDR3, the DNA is TGTGCCAGCAAAAAACCGGGACCGAACTACGAGCAGTACTTC.

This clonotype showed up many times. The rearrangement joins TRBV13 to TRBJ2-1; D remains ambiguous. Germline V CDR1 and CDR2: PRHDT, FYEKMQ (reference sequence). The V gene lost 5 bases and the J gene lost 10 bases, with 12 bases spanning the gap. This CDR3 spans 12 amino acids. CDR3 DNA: TGTGCCAGCAGCCGGTCTCTCGGGGAGCAGTTCTTC. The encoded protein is CASSRSLGEQFF.

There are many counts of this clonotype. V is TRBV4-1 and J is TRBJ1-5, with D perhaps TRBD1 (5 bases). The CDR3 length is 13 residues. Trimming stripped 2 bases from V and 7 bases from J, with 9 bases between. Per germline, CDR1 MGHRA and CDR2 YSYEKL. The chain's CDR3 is CASSQQGSQPQHF. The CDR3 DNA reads TGCGCCAGCAGCCAACAGGGTAGCCAGCCCCAGCATTTT.

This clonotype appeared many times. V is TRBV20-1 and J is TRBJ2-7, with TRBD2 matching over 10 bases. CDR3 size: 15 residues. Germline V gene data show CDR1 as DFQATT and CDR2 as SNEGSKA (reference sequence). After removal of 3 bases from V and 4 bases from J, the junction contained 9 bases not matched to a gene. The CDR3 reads CSASGSGGVNYEQYF. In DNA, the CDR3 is TGCAGTGCTAGTGGCAGCGGGGGGGTTAATTACGAGCAGTACTTC.

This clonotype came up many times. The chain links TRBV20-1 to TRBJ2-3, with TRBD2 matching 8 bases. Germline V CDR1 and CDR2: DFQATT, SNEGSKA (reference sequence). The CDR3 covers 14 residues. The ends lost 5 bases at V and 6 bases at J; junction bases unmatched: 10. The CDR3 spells CSALAGSSRDTQYF. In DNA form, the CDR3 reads TGCAGTGCTTTAGCGGGATCATCGAGGGATACGCAGTATTTT.

CDR3 region: CASSPRTSGDGSYNEQFF. CDR3 bases: TGTGCCAGCAGTCCCCGGACTAGCGGGGATGGTTCCTACAATGAGCAGTTCTTC. The gene calls are TRBV6-2 or TRBV6-3 and TRBJ2-1; 12 bases map to TRBD2. The CDR3 sequence is 18 residues long. J was trimmed by 1 base and V by 5 bases; bases with no gene match: 9. From germline, CDR1 is MNHEY and CDR2 SVGEGT.

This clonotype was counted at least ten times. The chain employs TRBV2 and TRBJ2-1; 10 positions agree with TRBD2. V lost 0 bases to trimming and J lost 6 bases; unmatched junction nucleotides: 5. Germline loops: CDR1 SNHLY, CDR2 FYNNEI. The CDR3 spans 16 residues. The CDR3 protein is CASSEAGSGGINEQFF. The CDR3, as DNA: TGTGCCAGCAGTGAAGCCGGTAGCGGGGGGATCAATGAGCAGTTCTTC. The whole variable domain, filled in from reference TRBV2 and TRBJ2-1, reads EPEVTQTPSHQVTQMGQEVILRCVPISNHLYFYWYRQILGQKVEFLVSFYNNEISEKSEIFDDQFSVERPDGSNFTLKIRSTKLEDSAMYFCASSEAGSGGINEQFFGPGTRLTVL.

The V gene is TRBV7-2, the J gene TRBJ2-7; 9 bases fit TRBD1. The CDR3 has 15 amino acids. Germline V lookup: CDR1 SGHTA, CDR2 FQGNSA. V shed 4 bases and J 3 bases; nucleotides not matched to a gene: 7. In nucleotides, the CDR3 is TGTGCCAGCAGCTCCGCCGGGACAGGGATCTACGAGCAGTACTTC. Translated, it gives CASSSAGTGIYEQYF.

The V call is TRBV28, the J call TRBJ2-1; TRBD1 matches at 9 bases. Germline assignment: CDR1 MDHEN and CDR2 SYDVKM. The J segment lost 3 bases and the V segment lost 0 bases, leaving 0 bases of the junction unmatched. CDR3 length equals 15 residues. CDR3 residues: CASSLWDRGYNEQFF. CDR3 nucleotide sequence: TGTGCCAGCAGTTTATGGGACAGGGGCTACAATGAGCAGTTCTTC.

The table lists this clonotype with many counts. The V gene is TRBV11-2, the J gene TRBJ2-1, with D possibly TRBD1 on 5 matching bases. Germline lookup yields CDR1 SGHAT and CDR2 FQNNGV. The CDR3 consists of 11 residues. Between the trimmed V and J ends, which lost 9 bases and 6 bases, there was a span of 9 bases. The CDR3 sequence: CASDRGNEQFF. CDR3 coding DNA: TGTGCCAGTGACAGAGGCAATGAGCAGTTCTTC.

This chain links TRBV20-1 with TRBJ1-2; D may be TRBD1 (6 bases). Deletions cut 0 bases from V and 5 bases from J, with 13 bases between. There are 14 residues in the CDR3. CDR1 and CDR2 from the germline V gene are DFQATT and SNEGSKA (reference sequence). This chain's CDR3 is CSARDWDTGYGYTF. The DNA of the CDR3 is TGCAGTGCTAGAGATTGGGACACGGGATATGGCTACACCTTC.

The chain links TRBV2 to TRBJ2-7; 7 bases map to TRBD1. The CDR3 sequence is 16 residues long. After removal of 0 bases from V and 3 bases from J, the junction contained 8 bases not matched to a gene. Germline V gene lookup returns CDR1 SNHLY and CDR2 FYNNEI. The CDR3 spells CASSEAQGTDFYEQYF. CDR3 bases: TGTGCCAGCAGTGAAGCGCAAGGGACAGACTTCTACGAGCAGTACTTC.

The CDR3, as DNA: TGTGCCAGCAGCTCACCCGGGACAGGGATGGGGTATGGCTACACCTTC. Translating gives CASSSPGTGMGYGYTF. V and J are TRBV7-2 and TRBJ1-2, with TRBD1 matching 9 bases. Trimming cost V 4 bases and J 5 bases; bases outside gene matches: 11. Germline loops: CDR1 SGHTA, CDR2 FQGNSA. CDR3 size: 16 residues.

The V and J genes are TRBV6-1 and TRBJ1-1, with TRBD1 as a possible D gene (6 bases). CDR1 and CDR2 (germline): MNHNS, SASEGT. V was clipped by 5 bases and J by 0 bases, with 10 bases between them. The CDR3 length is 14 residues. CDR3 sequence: CASSPRTVNTEAFF. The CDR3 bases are TGTGCCAGCAGTCCCCGGACAGTGAACACTGAAGCTTTCTTT.

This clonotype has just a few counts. CDR3 sequence reads: CASSIRGIQETQYF. DNA for the CDR3: TGTGCCAGTAGTATTCGGGGGATCCAAGAGACCCAGTACTTC. The rearrangement joins TRBV19 to TRBJ2-5, with D possibly matching TRBD2 (6 bases). Germline lookup yields CDR1 LNHDA and CDR2 SQIVND (reference sequence). The CDR3 runs to 14 residues. Trimming took 3 bases from V and 1 from J, leaving 9 bases between them.

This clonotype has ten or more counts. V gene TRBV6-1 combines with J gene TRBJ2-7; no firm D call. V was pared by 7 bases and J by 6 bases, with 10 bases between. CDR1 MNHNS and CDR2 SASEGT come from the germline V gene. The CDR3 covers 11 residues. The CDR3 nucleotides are TGTGCCAGCACCAACGGGCTCGAGCAGTACTTC. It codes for CASTNGLEQYF.